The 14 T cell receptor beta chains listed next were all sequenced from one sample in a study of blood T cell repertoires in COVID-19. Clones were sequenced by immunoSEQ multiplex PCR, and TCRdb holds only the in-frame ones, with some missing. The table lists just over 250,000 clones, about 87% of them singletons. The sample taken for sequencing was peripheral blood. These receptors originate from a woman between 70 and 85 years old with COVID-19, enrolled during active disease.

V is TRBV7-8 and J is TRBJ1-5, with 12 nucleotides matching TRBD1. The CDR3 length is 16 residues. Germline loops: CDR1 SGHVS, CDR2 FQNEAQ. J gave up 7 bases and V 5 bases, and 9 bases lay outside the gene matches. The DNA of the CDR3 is TGTGCCAGCAGCCCCAGGGGGGACAGGGGGCGGCAGCCCCAGCATTTT. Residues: CASSPRGDRGRQPQHF. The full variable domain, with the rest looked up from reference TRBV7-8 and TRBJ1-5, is GAGVSQSPRYKVAKRGQDVALRCDPISGHVSLFWYQQALGQGPEFLTYFQNEAQLDKSGLPSDRFFAERPEGSVSTLKIQRTQQEDSAVYLCASSPRGDRGRQPQHFGDGTRLSIL.

The CDR3 spells CASSLTKTSGQETQYF. As DNA, the CDR3 is TGTGCCAGCAGCCTCACAAAAACTAGCGGACAAGAGACCCAGTACTTC. The chain joins TRBV3-1 (or the pseudogene TRBV3-2) to TRBJ2-5, with 8 bases lining up with TRBD2. Germline V gene sequence: CDR1 LGHDT, CDR2 YNNKEL (reference sequence). Trimming took 4 bases from V and 2 from J; bases not matched to a gene: 9. This CDR3 comprises 16 residues.

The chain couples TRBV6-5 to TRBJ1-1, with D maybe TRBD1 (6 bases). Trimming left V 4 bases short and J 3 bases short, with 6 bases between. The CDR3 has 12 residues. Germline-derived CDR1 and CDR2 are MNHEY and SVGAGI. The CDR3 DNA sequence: TGTGCCAGCAGTTCAGGGGACACTGAAGCTTTCTTT. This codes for CASSSGDTEAFF.

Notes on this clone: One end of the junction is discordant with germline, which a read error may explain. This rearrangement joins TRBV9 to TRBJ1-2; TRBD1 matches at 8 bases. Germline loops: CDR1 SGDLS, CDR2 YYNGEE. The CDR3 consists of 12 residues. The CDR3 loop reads CASSPTGALFSF. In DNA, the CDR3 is TGTGCCAGCAGCCCGACAGGGGCCCTCTTCTCCTTC.

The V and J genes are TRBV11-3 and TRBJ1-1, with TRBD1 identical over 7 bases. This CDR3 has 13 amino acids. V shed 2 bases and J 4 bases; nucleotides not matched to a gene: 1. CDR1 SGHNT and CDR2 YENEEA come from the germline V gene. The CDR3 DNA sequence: TGTGCCAGCAGCTTAAGGGGGCGCACTGAAGCTTTCTTT. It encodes CASSLRGRTEAFF.

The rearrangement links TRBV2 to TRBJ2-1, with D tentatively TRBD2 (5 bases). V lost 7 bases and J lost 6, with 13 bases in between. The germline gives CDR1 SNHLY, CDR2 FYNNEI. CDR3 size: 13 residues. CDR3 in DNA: TGTGCCAGCACCAGCCTAGCCGGCAATGAGCAGTTCTTC. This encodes CASTSLAGNEQFF. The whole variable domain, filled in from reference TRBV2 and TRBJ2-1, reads EPEVTQTPSHQVTQMGQEVILRCVPISNHLYFYWYRQILGQKVEFLVSFYNNEISEKSEIFDDQFSVERPDGSNFTLKIRSTKLEDSAMYFCASTSLAGNEQFFGPGTRLTVL.

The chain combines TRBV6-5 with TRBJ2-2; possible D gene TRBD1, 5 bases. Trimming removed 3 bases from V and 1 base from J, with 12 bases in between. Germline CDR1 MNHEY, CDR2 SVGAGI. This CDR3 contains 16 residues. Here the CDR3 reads CASSYFRQRNTGELFF. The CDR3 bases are TGTGCCAGCAGTTATTTTCGACAGAGGAACACCGGGGAGCTGTTTTTT.

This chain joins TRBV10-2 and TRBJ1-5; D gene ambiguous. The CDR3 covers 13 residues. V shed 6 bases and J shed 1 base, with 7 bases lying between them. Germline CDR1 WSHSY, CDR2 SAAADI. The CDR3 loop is CASSRESNQPQHF. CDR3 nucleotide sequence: TGCGCCAGCAGCCGGGAGAGCAATCAGCCCCAGCATTTT.

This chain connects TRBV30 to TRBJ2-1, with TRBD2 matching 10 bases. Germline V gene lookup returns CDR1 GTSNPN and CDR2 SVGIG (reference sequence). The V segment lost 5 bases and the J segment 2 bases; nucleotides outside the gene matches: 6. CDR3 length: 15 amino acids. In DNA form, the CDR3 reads TGTGCCTGGGGTTTCCTAGCGGGGGCCTACAATGAGCAGTTCTTC. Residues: CAWGFLAGAYNEQFF.

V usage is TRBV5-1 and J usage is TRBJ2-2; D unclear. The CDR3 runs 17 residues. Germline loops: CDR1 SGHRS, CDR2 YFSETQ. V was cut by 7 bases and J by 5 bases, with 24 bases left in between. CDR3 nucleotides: TGCGCCAGCCGAACCACGGCGGTACCGAAGAAAACCGGGGAGCTGTTTTTT. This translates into CASRTTAVPKKTGELFF.

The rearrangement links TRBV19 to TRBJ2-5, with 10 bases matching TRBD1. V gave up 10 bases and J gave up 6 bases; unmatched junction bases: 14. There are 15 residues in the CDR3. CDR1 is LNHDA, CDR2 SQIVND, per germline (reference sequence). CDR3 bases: TGTGCCACGTCACAAGCGACAGGGGGCGCGAAGACCCAGTACTTC. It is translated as CATSQATGGAKTQYF.

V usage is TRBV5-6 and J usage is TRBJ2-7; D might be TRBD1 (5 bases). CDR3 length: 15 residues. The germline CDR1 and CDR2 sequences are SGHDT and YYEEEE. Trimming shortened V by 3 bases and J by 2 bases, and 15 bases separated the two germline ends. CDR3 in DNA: TGTGCCAGCAGCTCGCTATCGACAGAAACCTACGAGCAGTACTTC. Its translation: CASSSLSTETYEQYF.

The CDR3 coding sequence is TGCAGTGCTAGTCTTGGGCAGACAACCTACGAGCAGTACTTC. This codes for CSASLGQTTYEQYF. The V call is TRBV20-1, the J call TRBJ2-7; D is undetermined. This CDR3 has 14 residues. Germline assignment: CDR1 DFQATT and CDR2 SNEGSKA (reference sequence). Trimming cost V 3 bases and J 2 bases, with 14 bases left between them.

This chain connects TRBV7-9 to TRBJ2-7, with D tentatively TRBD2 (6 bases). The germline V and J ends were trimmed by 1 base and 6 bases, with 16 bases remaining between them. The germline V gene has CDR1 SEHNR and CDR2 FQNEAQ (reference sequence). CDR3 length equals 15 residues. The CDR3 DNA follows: TGTGCCAGCAGCTTAGTCGGGGGACCCTCCGCCGAGCAGTACTTC. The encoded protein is CASSLVGGPSAEQYF.